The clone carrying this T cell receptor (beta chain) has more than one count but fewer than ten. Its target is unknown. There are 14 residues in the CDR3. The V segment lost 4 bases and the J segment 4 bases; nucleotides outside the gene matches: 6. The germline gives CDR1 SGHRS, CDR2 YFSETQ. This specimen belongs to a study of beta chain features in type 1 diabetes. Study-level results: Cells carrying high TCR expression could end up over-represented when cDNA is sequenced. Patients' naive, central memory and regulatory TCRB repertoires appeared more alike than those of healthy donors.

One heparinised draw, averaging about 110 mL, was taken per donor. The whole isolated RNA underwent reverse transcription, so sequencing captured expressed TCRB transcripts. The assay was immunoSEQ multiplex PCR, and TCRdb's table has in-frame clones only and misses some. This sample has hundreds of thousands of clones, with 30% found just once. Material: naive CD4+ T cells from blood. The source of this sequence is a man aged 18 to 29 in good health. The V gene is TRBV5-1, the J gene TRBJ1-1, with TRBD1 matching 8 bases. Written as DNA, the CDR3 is TGCGCCAGCAGCCGAGACAGGGGAAGCACTGAAGCTTTCTTT. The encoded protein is CASSRDRGSTEAFF. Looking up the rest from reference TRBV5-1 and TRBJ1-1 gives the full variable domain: KAGVTQTPRYLIKTRGQQVTLSCSPISGHRSVSWYQQTPGQGLQFLFEYFSETQRNKGNFPGRFSGRQFSNSRSEMNVSTLELGDSALYLCASSRDRGSTEAFFGQGTRLTVV.